The present entry profiles one T cell receptor beta chain with its context. The data were obtained in a study of ipilimumab plus nivolumab after autologous stem cell transplantation. Assay used: immunoSEQ multiplex PCR; TCRdb lists only in-frame clones, some missing. The sample records over 35,000 clones, 80% to 95% being singletons. Sequencing used PBMCs, obtained in a trial of ipilimumab plus nivolumab as post-transplant consolidation. The receptor was isolated from a male donor with multiple myeloma.

The CDR3 nucleotides read TGTGCCAGCAGCTCGTTGAGCGGGAGGAGGCCGTTCTTC. Protein product: CASSSLSGRRPFF. V usage is TRBV7-2 and J usage is TRBJ2-1; 9 nucleotides match TRBD2. Germline V lookup: CDR1 SGHTA, CDR2 FQGNSA. V lost 4 bases to trimming and J lost 15 bases; unmatched junction nucleotides: 10. The CDR3 length is 13 residues.